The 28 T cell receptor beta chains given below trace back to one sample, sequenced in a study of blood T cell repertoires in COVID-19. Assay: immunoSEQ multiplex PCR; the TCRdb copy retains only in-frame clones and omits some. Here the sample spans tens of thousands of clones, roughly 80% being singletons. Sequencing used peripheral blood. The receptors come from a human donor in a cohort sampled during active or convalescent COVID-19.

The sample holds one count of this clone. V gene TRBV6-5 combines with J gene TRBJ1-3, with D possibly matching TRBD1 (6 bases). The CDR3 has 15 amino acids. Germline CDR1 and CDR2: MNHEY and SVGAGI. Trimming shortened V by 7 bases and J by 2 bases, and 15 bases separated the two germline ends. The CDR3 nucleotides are TGTGCCAGCACCTTAAGCCGGGACACTGGAAACACCATATATTTT. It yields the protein CASTLSRDTGNTIYF.

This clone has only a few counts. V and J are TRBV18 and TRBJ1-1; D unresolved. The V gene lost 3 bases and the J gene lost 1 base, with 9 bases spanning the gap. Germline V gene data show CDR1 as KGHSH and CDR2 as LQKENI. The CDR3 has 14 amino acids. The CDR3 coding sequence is TGTGCCAGCTCACCGGCGGTCAGGAACACTGAAGCTTTCTTT. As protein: CASSPAVRNTEAFF.

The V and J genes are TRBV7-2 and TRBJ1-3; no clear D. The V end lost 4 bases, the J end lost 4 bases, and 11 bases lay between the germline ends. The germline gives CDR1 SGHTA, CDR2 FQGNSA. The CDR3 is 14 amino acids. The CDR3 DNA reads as TGTGCCAGCAGCTCCCAGGCGGGGGGAAACACCATATATTTT. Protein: CASSSQAGGNTIYF.

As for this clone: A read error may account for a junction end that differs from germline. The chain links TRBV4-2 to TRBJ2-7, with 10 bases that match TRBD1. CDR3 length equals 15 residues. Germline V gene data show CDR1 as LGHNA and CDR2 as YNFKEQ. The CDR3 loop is CASSPQGDRGYEKYF. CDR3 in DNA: TGTGCCAGCAGCCCTCAAGGGGACAGGGGTTACGAGAAGTACTTC.

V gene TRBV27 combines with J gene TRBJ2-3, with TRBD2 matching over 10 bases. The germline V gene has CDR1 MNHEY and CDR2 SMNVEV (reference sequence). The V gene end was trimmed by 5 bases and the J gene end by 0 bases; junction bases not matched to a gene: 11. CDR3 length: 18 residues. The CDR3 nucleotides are TGTGCCAGCAGTACCGGCCTAGCGGGGGTCCTTAGCACAGATACGCAGTATTTT. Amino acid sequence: CASSTGLAGVLSTDTQYF.

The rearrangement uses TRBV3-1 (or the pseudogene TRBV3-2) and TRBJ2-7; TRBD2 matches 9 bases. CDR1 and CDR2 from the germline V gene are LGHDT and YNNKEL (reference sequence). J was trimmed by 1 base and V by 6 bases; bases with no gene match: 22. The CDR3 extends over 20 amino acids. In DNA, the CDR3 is TGTGCCAGCAGTCCTGTTATTGCCGGGACTAGCTTAAGCCGATCCTACGAGCAGTACTTC. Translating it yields CASSPVIAGTSLSRSYEQYF.

The CDR3 is CASSVVGGASTDTQYF. In DNA, the CDR3 is TGTGCCAGCAGCGTAGTGGGAGGGGCTAGCACAGATACGCAGTATTTT. This chain uses TRBV9 with TRBJ2-3; 7 positions match TRBD2. The CDR3 has 16 residues. Trimming cost V 0 bases and J 0 bases; bases outside gene matches: 4. Germline lookup yields CDR1 SGDLS and CDR2 YYNGEE.

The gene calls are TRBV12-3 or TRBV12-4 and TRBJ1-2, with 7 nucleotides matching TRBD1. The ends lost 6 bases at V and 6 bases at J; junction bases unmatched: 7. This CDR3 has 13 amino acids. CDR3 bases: TGTGCCAGCAGATCGGGACAGCTCGATGGCTACACCTTC. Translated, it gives CASRSGQLDGYTF.

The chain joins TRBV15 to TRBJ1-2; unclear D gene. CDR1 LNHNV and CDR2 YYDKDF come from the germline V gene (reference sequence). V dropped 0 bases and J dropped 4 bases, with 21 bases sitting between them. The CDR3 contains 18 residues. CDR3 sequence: CATSRDMGSVPAFYGYTF. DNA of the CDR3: TGTGCCACCAGCAGAGATATGGGCTCAGTTCCCGCCTTCTATGGCTACACCTTC.

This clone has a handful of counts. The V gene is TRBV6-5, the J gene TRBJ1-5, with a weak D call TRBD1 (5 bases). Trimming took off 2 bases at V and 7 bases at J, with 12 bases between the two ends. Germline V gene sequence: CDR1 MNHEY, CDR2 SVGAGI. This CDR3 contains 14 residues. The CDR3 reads CASSYGQGNQPQHF. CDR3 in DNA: TGTGCCAGCAGTTACGGGCAGGGAAACCAGCCCCAGCATTTT.

In DNA, the CDR3 is TGTGCCAGCAGCCCGCAGTTCGCGGGAAGTACAGATACGCAGTATTTT. Amino acid sequence: CASSPQFAGSTDTQYF. The chain employs TRBV11-1 and TRBJ2-3; D possibly corresponds to TRBD2 (6 bases). CDR1 is SGHAT and CDR2 is FQDESV in the germline V gene (reference sequence). This CDR3 contains 16 residues. Trimming cost V 5 bases and J 3 bases, with 18 bases left between them.

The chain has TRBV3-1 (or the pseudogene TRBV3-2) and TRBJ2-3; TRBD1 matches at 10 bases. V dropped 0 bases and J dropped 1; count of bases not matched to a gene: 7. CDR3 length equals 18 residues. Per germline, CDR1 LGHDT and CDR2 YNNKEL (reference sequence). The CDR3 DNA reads TGTGCCAGCAGCCAAGATCTACGGGACAGGGGTGGCACAGATACGCAGTATTTT. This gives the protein CASSQDLRDRGGTDTQYF.

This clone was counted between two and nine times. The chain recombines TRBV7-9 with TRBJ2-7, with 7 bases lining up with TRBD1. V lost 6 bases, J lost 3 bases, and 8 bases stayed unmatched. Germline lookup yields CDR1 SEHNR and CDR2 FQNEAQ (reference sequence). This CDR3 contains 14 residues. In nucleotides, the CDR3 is TGTGCCAGCAGGCCCACGGGACAGAACTACGAGCAGTACTTC. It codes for CASRPTGQNYEQYF.

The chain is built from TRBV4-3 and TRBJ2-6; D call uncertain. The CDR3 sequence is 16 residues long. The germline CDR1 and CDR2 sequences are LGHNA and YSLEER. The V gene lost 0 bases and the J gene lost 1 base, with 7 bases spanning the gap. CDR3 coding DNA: TGCGCCAGCAGCCAAGACCCTATGTCTGGGGCCAACGTCCTGACTTTC. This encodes CASSQDPMSGANVLTF.

The CDR3 spells CASSFSSGGSQPQHF. The CDR3 nucleotides are TGTGCCAGCAGTTTTTCATCAGGGGGTTCTCAGCCCCAGCATTTT. V is TRBV27 and J is TRBJ1-5; 7 positions agree with TRBD1. The CDR3 is made up of 15 amino acids. J lost 6 bases, V lost 3 bases, and 8 bases had no gene match. CDR1 is MNHEY and CDR2 is SMNVEV in the germline V gene (reference sequence).

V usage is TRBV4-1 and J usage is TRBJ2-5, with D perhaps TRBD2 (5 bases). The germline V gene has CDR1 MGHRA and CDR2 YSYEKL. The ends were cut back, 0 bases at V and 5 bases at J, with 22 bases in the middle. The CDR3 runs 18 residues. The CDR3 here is CASSQEGPLAPGGETQYF. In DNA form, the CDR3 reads TGCGCCAGCAGCCAAGAAGGGCCTCTAGCCCCAGGAGGTGAGACCCAGTACTTC.

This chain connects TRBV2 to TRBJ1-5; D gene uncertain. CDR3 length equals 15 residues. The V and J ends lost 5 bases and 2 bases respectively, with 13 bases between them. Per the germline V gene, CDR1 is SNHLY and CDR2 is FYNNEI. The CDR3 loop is CASSTQSLGNQPQHF. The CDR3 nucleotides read TGTGCCAGCAGTACCCAGTCCCTTGGCAATCAGCCCCAGCATTTT.

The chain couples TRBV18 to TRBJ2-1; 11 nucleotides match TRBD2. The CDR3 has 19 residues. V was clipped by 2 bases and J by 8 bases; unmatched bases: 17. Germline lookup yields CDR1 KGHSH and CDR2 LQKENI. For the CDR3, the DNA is TGTGCCAGCTCACCAACCTCTCCTCTTAGCGGGGGGGCATTCGATGAGCAGTTCTTC. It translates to CASSPTSPLSGGAFDEQFF.

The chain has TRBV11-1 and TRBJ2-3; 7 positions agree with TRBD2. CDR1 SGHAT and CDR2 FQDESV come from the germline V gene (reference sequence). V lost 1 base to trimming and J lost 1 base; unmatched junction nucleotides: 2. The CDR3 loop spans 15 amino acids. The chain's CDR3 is CASSLVGGGTDTQYF. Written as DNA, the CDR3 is TGTGCCAGCAGCTTAGTGGGGGGGGGCACAGATACGCAGTATTTT.

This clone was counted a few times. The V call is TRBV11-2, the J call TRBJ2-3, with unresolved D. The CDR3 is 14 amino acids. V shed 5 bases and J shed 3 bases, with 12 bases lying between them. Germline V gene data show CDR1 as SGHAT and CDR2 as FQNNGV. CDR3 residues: CASSPTRTTDTQYF. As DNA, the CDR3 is TGTGCCAGCAGCCCGACTCGTACAACAGATACGCAGTATTTT.

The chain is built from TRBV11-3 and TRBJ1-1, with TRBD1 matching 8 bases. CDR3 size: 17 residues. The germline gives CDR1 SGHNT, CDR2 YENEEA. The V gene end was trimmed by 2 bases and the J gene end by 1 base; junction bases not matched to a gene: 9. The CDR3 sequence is CASSLPTGGSKNTEAFF. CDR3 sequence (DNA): TGTGCCAGCAGCTTACCTACAGGGGGGTCTAAGAACACTGAAGCTTTCTTT. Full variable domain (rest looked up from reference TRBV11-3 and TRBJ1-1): EAGVVQSPRYKIIEKKQPVAFWCNPISGHNTLYWYLQNLGQGPELLIRYENEEAVDDSQLPKDRFSAERLKGVDSTLKIQPAELGDSAVYLCASSLPTGGSKNTEAFFGQGTRLTVV.

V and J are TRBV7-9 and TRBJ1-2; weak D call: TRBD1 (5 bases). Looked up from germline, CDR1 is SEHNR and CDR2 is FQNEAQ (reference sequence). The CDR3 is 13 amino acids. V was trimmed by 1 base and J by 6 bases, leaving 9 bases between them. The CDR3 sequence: CASSLVGGDGYTF. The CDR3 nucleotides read TGTGCCAGCAGCTTAGTCGGAGGGGATGGCTACACCTTC.

DNA for the CDR3: TGCGCCAGCAGCTTGGCAGAGAACACTGAAGCTTTCTTT. Translation gives CASSLAENTEAFF. This chain links TRBV5-1 with TRBJ1-1; D is undetermined. The CDR3 loop spans 13 amino acids. Trimming stripped 0 bases from V and 1 base from J, with 4 bases between. The germline V gene encodes CDR1 SGHRS and CDR2 YFSETQ.

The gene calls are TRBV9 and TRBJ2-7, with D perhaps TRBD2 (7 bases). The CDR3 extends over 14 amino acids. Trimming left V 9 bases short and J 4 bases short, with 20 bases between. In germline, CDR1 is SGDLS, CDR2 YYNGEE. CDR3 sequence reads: CATRDPGGRYEQYF. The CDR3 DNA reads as TGTGCCACCAGGGACCCCGGGGGGCGTTACGAGCAGTACTTC. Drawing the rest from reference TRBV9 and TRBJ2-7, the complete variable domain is DSGVTQTPKHLITATGQRVTLRCSPRSGDLSVYWYQQSLDQGLQFLIQYYNGEERAKGNILERFSAQQFPDLHSELNLSSLELGDSALYFCATRDPGGRYEQYFGPGTRLTVT.

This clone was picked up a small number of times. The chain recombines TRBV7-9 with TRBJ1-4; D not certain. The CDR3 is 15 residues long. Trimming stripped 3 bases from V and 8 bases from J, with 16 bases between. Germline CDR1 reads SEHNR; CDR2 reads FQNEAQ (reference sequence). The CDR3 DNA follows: TGTGCCAGCAGCTTTCCCGGGGAGGAGTGGGAAAAACTGTTTTTT. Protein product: CASSFPGEEWEKLFF.

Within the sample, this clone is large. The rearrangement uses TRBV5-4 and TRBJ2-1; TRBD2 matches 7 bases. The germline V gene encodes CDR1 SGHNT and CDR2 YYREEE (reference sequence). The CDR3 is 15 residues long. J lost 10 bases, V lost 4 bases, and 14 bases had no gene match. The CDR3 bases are TGTGCCAGCAGCCCTACACGAACAGCTAGCGGAGAGCAGTTCTTC. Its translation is CASSPTRTASGEQFF. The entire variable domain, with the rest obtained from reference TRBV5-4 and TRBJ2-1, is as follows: ETGVTQSPTHLIKTRGQQVTLRCSSQSGHNTVSWYQQALGQGPQFIFQYYREEENGRGNFPPRFSGLQFPNYSSELNVNALELDDSALYLCASSPTRTASGEQFFGPGTRLTVL.

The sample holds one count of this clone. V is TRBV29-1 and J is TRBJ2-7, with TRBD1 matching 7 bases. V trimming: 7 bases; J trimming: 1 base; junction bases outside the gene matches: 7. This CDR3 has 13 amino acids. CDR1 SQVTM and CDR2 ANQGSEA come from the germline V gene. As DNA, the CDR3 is TGCAGCGCTGGGACAGCCAAATCCTACGAGCAGTACTTC. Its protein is CSAGTAKSYEQYF.

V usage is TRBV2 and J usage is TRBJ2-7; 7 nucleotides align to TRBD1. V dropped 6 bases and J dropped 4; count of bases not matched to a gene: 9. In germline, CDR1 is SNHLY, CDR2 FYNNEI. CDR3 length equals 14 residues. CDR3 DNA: TGTGCCAGCAGAGCCGGACAGGTCGCGTACGAGCAGTACTTC. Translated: CASRAGQVAYEQYF.